This paragraph reports one T cell receptor beta chain. Generated by immunoSEQ multiplex PCR, the TCRdb table keeps only in-frame clones and is missing some. The profile covers around 80,000 clones, with about 88% appearing a single time and around 5.7% taken by the ten largest. The CDR3 covers 15 residues. Trimming pared 5 bases from V and 2 bases from J, leaving 15 bases between. CDR1 and CDR2 (germline): SGHDT, YYEEEE. The data derive from a study of control samples from healthy donors and cancer patients. The TCR sequence derives from a woman between 45 and 60 years old in good health. The chain has TRBV5-6 and TRBJ2-3, with D perhaps matching TRBD1 (6 bases). The sequenced sample was blood. CDR3 sequence reads: CASSRRRTDTDTQYF. The DNA for the CDR3 is TGTGCCAGCAGTCGGAGGAGGACAGACACAGATACGCAGTATTTT.